These 21 T cell receptor beta chains were all obtained from the same sample, sequenced in a study of blood T cell repertoires in COVID-19. Data came from immunoSEQ multiplex PCR; TCRdb stores just in-frame clones and leaves some out. Of around 100,000 clones in the sample, approximately 84% were seen once. Sequencing was performed on peripheral blood. These receptors came from a man in his forties with active or convalescent COVID-19.

The V gene is TRBV5-1, the J gene TRBJ2-3, with 14 bases that match TRBD2. The CDR3 sequence is 16 residues long. The germline CDR1 and CDR2 sequences are SGHRS and YFSETQ. The V and J ends lost 4 bases and 4 bases, in that order; junction bases with no gene match: 5. CDR3 sequence (DNA): TGCGCCAGCAGCGCGCGGACTAGCGGGGGGTCAGATACGCAGTATTTT. The encoded protein is CASSARTSGGSDTQYF.

The V call is TRBV19, the J call TRBJ1-3; no clear D gene. The germline V gene has CDR1 LNHDA and CDR2 SQIVND (reference sequence). This CDR3 has 14 amino acids. Trimming took 7 bases from V and 4 from J, leaving 14 bases between them. The CDR3 nucleotides read TGTGCCAGTACCTCAGACGGGAAGGGAAACACCATATATTTT. This sequence encodes CASTSDGKGNTIYF.

V is TRBV7-2 and J is TRBJ2-7; 9 nucleotides align to TRBD2. Germline-derived CDR1 and CDR2 are SGHTA and FQGNSA. V was pared by 2 bases and J by 3 bases, with 8 bases of the junction left unmatched. The CDR3 runs to 16 residues. In DNA form, the CDR3 reads TGTGCCAGCAGCTTACCCAAGCGGGGGGACCTCTACGAGCAGTACTTC. As protein: CASSLPKRGDLYEQYF. The whole variable domain, remainder taken from reference TRBV7-2 and TRBJ2-7, is GAGVSQSPSNKVTEKGKDVELRCDPISGHTALYWYRQSLGQGLEFLIYFQGNSAPDKSGLPSDRFSAERTGGSVSTLTIQRTQQEDSAVYLCASSLPKRGDLYEQYFGPGTRLTVT.

Comment on this clone: In the same sample, other DNA sequences code for this CDR3. The chain has TRBV9 and TRBJ1-1; D is possibly TRBD1 (5 bases). There are 13 residues in the CDR3. CDR1 is SGDLS, CDR2 YYNGEE, per germline. Trimming left V 0 bases short and J 3 bases short, with 6 bases between. The CDR3 DNA follows: TGTGCCAGCAGCGTAGGGGGGGACACTGAAGCTTTCTTT. Protein sequence: CASSVGGDTEAFF.

The chain has TRBV19 and TRBJ2-3, with D tentatively TRBD1 (6 bases). This CDR3 region has 15 residues. The germline V and J ends were trimmed by 4 bases and 2 bases, with 13 bases remaining between them. CDR1 is LNHDA, CDR2 SQIVND, per germline (reference sequence). Here the CDR3 DNA reads TGTGCCAGTAGTAGGGTCAGGGGATCCACAGATACGCAGTATTTT. As protein: CASSRVRGSTDTQYF.

V gene TRBV10-2 combines with J gene TRBJ1-2, with TRBD1 matching over 7 bases. CDR1 WSHSY and CDR2 SAAADI come from the germline V gene. The CDR3 has 13 residues. J lost 4 bases, V lost 4 bases, and 3 bases had no gene match. CDR3 in DNA: TGCGCCAGCAGTGTACAGGGGTTCTATGGCTACACCTTC. Amino acid sequence: CASSVQGFYGYTF.

Here the CDR3 DNA reads TGTGCCAGCAGTTCCGGGGTGACCTACGAGCAGTACTTC. Translated, it gives CASSSGVTYEQYF. The V call is TRBV12-3 or TRBV12-4, the J call TRBJ2-7, with D tentatively TRBD2 (5 bases). The V and J ends lost 4 bases and 2 bases respectively, with 9 bases between them. The CDR3 runs to 13 residues.

The chain joins TRBV6-4 to TRBJ2-5; TRBD2 might be the D (7 bases). V lost 5 bases and J lost 9, with 13 bases in between. Germline assignment: CDR1 MRHNA and CDR2 SNTAGT. The CDR3 totals 12 residues. This CDR3 is CASSLGRGSQYF. The CDR3 bases are TGTGCCAGCAGTCTGGGGAGGGGGTCCCAGTACTTC.

The chain has TRBV30 and TRBJ1-2; the match to TRBD1 covers 7 bases. The length of the CDR3 is 12 residues. V lost 1 base, J lost 6 bases, and 2 bases stayed unmatched. From germline, CDR1 is GTSNPN and CDR2 SVGIG (reference sequence). The CDR3: CAWSAGGHGYTF. The CDR3 DNA reads as TGTGCCTGGAGTGCAGGGGGACATGGCTACACCTTC.

V and J are TRBV7-2 and TRBJ2-5, with TRBD1 identical over 8 bases. The CDR3 runs 16 residues. The junction had 5 bases not matched to a gene; V was cut back by 0 bases and J by 2 bases. The germline V gene has CDR1 SGHTA and CDR2 FQGNSA. The CDR3 protein is CASSLARWDRQETQYF. Written as DNA, the CDR3 is TGTGCCAGCAGCTTAGCTCGCTGGGACAGGCAAGAGACCCAGTACTTC.

The V call is TRBV4-1, the J call TRBJ1-2; the D gene is possibly TRBD1 (5 bases). Germline V gives CDR1 MGHRA, CDR2 YSYEKL. The CDR3 length is 14 residues. The germline V and J ends were trimmed by 0 bases and 4 bases, with 9 bases remaining between them. This chain's CDR3 is CASSQDQGVYGYTF. The DNA of the CDR3 is TGCGCCAGCAGCCAAGATCAGGGCGTCTATGGCTACACCTTC.

The chain couples TRBV27 to TRBJ1-2; D is possibly TRBD1 (5 bases). Germline V lookup: CDR1 MNHEY, CDR2 SMNVEV (reference sequence). V lost 2 bases, J lost 4 bases, and 11 bases lay in between. The CDR3 runs to 14 residues. The CDR3 DNA sequence: TGTGCCAGCAGTTTAGCAGGGTACGGCTATGGCTACACCTTC. Encoded protein: CASSLAGYGYGYTF.

The V and J genes are TRBV5-1 and TRBJ2-1; 12 bases map to TRBD2. Trimming cost V 0 bases and J 7 bases; bases outside gene matches: 8. The CDR3 length is 17 residues. Germline CDR1 SGHRS, CDR2 YFSETQ. CDR3 residues: CASSLASSGGDRNEQFF. Here the CDR3 DNA reads TGCGCCAGCAGCTTGGCCTCTAGCGGGGGGGATCGGAATGAGCAGTTCTTC.

The rearrangement uses TRBV6-5 and TRBJ1-2, with 8 bases lining up with TRBD1. Germline V lookup: CDR1 MNHEY, CDR2 SVGAGI. This CDR3 spans 16 amino acids. The V segment lost 0 bases and the J segment 3 bases; nucleotides outside the gene matches: 6. In nucleotides, the CDR3 is TGTGCCAGCAGTTACTCGGGCGGACAGGGCCACTATGGCTACACCTTC. Translation gives CASSYSGGQGHYGYTF.

V gene TRBV7-2 combines with J gene TRBJ2-1, with D possibly being TRBD2 (6 bases). The germline gives CDR1 SGHTA, CDR2 FQGNSA. The CDR3 has 17 residues. Trimming took 5 bases from V and 2 from J, leaving 19 bases between them. The CDR3, as DNA: TGTGCCAGCAGCCTGAAAAATAGCGGTCGTACCTACAATGAGCAGTTCTTC. As protein: CASSLKNSGRTYNEQFF.

This chain connects TRBV24-1 to TRBJ2-5; the match to TRBD2 covers 12 bases. The germline CDR1 and CDR2 sequences are KGHDR and SFDVKD. Trimming at V came to 2 bases and at J to 7 bases, leaving 10 bases not matched to a gene. The CDR3 length is 17 residues. Written as DNA, the CDR3 is TGTGCCACCAGTGATTCCCGCGGACTAGCGGGGCAGGGGACCCAGTACTTC. Protein sequence: CATSDSRGLAGQGTQYF.

The rearrangement links TRBV7-2 to TRBJ2-3; 9 positions match TRBD2. Germline values: CDR1 SGHTA, CDR2 FQGNSA. The CDR3 contains 16 residues. The trim removed 5 bases at V and 2 bases at J, leaving 8 bases unmatched. The CDR3 DNA reads as TGTGCCAGCAGCCCCGCCCCGGGACTAGCCACAGATACGCAGTATTTT. Its translation: CASSPAPGLATDTQYF.

The V and J genes are TRBV12-3 or TRBV12-4 and TRBJ1-2; D not resolved. V lost 5 bases, J lost 7 bases, and 11 bases lay in between. The CDR3 runs to 12 residues. The CDR3, as DNA: TGTGCCAGCAGTCCTCTCGCGGGTGGCTACACCTTC. Protein sequence: CASSPLAGGYTF.

The V call is TRBV5-1, the J call TRBJ1-2; 8 bases line up with TRBD1. The CDR3 runs 14 residues. The V and J ends lost 4 bases and 4 bases, in that order; junction bases with no gene match: 6. CDR1 and CDR2 from the germline V gene are SGHRS and YFSETQ. CDR3 in amino acids: CASSPGQGPYGYTF. The DNA of the CDR3 is TGCGCCAGCAGCCCTGGACAGGGTCCCTATGGCTACACCTTC. The full variable domain, with the rest looked up from reference TRBV5-1 and TRBJ1-2, is KAGVTQTPRYLIKTRGQQVTLSCSPISGHRSVSWYQQTPGQGLQFLFEYFSETQRNKGNFPGRFSGRQFSNSRSEMNVSTLELGDSALYLCASSPGQGPYGYTFGSGTRLTVV.

The chain recombines TRBV14 with TRBJ2-7, with D hard to call. The CDR3 has 15 amino acids. Deletions cut 3 bases from V and 6 bases from J, with 18 bases between. CDR1 SGHDN and CDR2 FVKESK come from the germline V gene. CDR3 coding DNA: TGTGCCAGCAGCCACAAAGTCCCCACTCAGGCCGAGCAGTACTTC. Its translation is CASSHKVPTQAEQYF.

In nucleotides, the CDR3 is TGCGCCAGCAGCTCCCGGGGAGGGAATTCACCCCTCCACTTT. It translates to CASSSRGGNSPLHF. The chain joins TRBV5-1 to TRBJ1-6; D is uncertain. The V gene lost 3 bases and the J gene lost 7 bases, with 11 bases spanning the gap. CDR3 size: 14 residues. Per the germline V gene, CDR1 is SGHRS and CDR2 is YFSETQ.